This T cell receptor beta chain emerged from a study of T cell responses to AZD1222 COVID-19 vaccine. Trimming pared 2 bases from V and 5 bases from J, leaving 15 bases between. Germline lookup yields CDR1 GTSNPN and CDR2 SVGIG (reference sequence). The CDR3 is 14 residues long. The study, taken as a whole, reports: The donor group comprised mostly white British people and more females; the analysis possibly underestimated clonal diversity. Spike-specific TCRs gained breadth and depth after people received two AZD1222 doses. No day 14 peak samples; only post-peak repertoires were characterized. At baseline, seropositivity was found in only six or seven AZD1222 recipients.

TCRdb's copy holds only in-frame clones and misses some; the assay was immunoSEQ multiplex PCR. This sample has some 190,000 clones, with 92% found just once. On this clone itself: The antigen is not known.

This TCR came from an adult in good health. The sample was peripheral blood, taken on day 0 of AZD1222 vaccination. The chain combines TRBV30 with TRBJ1-2; D is perhaps TRBD1 (5 bases). The CDR3 loop reads CAWSRSRGSYGYTF. The CDR3 bases are TGTGCCTGGAGTCGGTCGAGGGGTTCGTATGGCTACACCTTC.